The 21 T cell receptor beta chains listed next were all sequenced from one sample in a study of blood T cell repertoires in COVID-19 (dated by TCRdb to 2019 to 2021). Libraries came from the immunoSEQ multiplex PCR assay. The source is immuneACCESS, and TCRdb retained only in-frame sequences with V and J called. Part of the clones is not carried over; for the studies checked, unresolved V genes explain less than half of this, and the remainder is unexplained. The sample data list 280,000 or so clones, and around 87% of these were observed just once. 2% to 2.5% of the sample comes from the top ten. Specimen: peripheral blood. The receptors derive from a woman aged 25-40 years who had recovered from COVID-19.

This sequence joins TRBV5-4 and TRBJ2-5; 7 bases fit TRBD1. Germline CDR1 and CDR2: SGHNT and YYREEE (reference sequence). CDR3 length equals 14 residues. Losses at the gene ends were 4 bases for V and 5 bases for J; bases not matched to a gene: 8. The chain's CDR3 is CASSPGQERETQYF. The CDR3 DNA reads TGTGCCAGCAGCCCAGGACAGGAGCGGGAGACCCAGTACTTC.

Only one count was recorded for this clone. This chain's CDR3 is CASSASPGTGSLGGNTIYF. DNA for the CDR3: TGTGCCAGCAGCGCCTCACCCGGGACAGGGAGCTTGGGTGGAAACACCATATATTTT. The chain recombines TRBV13 with TRBJ1-3; 9 bases line up with TRBD1. The CDR3 loop spans 19 amino acids. The trim removed 5 bases at V and 3 bases at J, leaving 17 bases unmatched. The germline CDR1 and CDR2 sequences are PRHDT and FYEKMQ (reference sequence).

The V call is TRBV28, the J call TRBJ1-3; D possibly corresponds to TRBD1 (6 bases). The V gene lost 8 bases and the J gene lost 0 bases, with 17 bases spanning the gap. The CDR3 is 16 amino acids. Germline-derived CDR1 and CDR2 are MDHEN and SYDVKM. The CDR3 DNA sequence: TGTGCCAGCGGGGGGGCCCTAACCTTCTCTGGAAACACCATATATTTT. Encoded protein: CASGGALTFSGNTIYF.

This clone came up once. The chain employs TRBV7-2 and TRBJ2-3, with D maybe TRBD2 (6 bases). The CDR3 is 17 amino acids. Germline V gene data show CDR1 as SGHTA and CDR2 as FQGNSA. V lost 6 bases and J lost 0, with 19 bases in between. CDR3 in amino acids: CASRPRRGLTSTDTQYF. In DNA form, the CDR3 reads TGTGCCAGCAGGCCGAGGAGGGGTCTTACAAGCACAGATACGCAGTATTTT.

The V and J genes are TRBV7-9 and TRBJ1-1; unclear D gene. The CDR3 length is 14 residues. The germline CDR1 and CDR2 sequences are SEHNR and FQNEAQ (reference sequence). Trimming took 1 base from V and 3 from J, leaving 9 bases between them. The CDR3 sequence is CASSLESGYTEAFF. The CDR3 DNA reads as TGTGCCAGCAGCTTAGAATCCGGGTACACTGAAGCTTTCTTT. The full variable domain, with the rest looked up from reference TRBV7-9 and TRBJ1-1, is DTGVSQNPRHKITKRGQNVTFRCDPISEHNRLYWYRQTLGQGPEFLTYFQNEAQLEKSRLLSDRFSAERPKGSFSTLEIQRTEQGDSAMYLCASSLESGYTEAFFGQGTRLTVV.

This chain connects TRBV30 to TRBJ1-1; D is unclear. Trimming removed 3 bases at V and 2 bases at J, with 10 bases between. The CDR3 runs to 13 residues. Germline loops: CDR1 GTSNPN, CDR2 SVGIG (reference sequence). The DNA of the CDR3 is TGTGCCTGGAGCTTGAACAGTAACACTGAAGCTTTCTTT. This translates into CAWSLNSNTEAFF.

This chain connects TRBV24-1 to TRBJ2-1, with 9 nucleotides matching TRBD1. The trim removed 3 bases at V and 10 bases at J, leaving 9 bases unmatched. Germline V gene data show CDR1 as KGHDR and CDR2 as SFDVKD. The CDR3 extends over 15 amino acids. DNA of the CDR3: TGTGCCACCAGTGATGTGGGAACAGGGGGCGCAGAGCAGTTCTTC. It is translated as CATSDVGTGGAEQFF.

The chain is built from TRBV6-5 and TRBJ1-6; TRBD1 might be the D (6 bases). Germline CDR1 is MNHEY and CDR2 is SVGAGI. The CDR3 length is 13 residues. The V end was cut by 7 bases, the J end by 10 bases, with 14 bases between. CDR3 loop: CASIGTTASPLHF. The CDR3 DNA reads TGTGCCAGCATCGGGACAACCGCCTCACCCCTCCACTTT.

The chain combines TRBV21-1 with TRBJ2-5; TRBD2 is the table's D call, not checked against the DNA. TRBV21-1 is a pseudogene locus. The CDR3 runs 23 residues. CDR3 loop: CASSKSRATGWLNRDYKQETQYF. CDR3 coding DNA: TGTGCCAGCAGCAAAAGTAGGGCTACAGGGTGGCTAAACCGGGACTACAAACAAGAGACCCAGTACTTC.

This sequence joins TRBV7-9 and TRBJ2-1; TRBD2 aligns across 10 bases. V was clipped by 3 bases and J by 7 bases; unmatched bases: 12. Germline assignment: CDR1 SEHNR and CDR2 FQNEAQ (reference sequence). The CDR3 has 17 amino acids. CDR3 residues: CASSFQPRAGGRNEQFF. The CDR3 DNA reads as TGTGCCAGCAGCTTCCAGCCCAGAGCGGGAGGGAGGAATGAGCAGTTCTTC.

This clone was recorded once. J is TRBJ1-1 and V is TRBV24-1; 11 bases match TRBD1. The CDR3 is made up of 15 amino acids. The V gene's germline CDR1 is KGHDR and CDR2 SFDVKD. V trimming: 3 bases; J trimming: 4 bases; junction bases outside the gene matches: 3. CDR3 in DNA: TGTGCCACCAGTGATGCAGGACAGGGGGCCACTGAAGCTTTCTTT. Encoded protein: CATSDAGQGATEAFF.

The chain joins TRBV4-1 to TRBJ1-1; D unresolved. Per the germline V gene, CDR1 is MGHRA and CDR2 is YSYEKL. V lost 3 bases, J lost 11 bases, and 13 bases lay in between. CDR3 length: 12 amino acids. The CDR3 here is CASSQAGFEAFF. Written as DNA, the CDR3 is TGCGCCAGCAGCCAGGCCGGGTTTGAGGCTTTCTTT.

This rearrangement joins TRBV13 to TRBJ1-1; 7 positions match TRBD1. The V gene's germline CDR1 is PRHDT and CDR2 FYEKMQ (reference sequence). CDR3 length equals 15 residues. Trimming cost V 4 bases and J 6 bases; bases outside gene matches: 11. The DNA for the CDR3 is TGTGCCAGCAGCTACACGACAGGGCTGATACCTGAAGCTTTCTTT. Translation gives CASSYTTGLIPEAFF.

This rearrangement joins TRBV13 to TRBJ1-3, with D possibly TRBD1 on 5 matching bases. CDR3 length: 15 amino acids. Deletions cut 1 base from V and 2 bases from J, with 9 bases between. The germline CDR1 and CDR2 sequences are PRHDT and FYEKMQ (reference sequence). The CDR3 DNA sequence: TGTGCCAGCAGCTTAGACAGGAATACTGGAAACACCATATATTTT. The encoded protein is CASSLDRNTGNTIYF.

In nucleotides, the CDR3 is TGTGCCAGTAGTTGGACTATCCTAGATACGCAGTATTTT. Encoded protein: CASSWTILDTQYF. This chain connects TRBV19 to TRBJ2-3; TRBD2 is a possible D gene (6 bases). CDR1 and CDR2 from the germline V gene are LNHDA and SQIVND (reference sequence). This CDR3 contains 13 residues. V gave up 5 bases and J gave up 5 bases, with 11 bases separating them.

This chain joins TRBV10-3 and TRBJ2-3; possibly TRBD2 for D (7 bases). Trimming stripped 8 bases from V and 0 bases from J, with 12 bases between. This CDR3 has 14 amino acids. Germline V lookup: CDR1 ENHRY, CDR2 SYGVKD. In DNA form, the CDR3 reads TGTGCCATCGGGGAGGGGGAGAGCACAGATACGCAGTATTTT. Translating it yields CAIGEGESTDTQYF.

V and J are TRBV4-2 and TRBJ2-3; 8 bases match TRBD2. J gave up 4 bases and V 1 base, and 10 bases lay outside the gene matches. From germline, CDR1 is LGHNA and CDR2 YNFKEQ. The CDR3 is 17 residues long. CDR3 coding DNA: TGTGCCAGCAGCCAAGTTTGGACGGGGGGGCCTCCAGATACGCAGTATTTT. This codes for CASSQVWTGGPPDTQYF.

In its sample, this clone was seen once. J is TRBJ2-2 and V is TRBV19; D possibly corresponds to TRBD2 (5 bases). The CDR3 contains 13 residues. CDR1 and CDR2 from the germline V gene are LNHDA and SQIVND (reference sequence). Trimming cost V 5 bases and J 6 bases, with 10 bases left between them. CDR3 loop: CASSFLGAGELFF. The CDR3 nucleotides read TGTGCCAGTAGTTTCCTCGGGGCCGGGGAGCTGTTTTTT.

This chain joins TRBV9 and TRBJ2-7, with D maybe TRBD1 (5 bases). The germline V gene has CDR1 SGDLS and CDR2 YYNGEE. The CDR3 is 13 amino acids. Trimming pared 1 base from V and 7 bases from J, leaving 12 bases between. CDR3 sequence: CASSVMTTGEQYF. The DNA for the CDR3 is TGTGCCAGCAGCGTAATGACAACAGGTGAGCAGTACTTC.

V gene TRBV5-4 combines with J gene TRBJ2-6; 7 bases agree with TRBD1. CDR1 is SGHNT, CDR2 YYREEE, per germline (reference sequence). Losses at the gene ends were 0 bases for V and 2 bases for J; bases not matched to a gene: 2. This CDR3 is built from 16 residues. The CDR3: CASSLEGAPGANVLTF. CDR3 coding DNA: TGTGCCAGCAGCTTGGAGGGGGCGCCTGGGGCCAACGTCCTGACTTTC.

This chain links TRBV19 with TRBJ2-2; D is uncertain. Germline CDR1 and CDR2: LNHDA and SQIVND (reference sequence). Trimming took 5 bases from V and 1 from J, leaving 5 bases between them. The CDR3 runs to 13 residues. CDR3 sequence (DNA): TGTGCCAGTAGTTATCTGAACACCGGGGAGCTGTTTTTT. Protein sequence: CASSYLNTGELFF.